This T cell receptor (beta chain) originates from a study of cytomegalovirus exposure and HLA in healthy donors. This clone was recorded only once. Its antigen is not known. General observations from the study: Rarity marked most TCR sequences, yet some public TCRs occurred in many donors. Clonal expansion, a later analysis showed, was greater in HLA-associated TCR beta chains than in equally common others. Roughly even sequencing depth across donors was the assumption behind the presence/absence analyses.

From germline, CDR1 is SGHTA and CDR2 FQGTGA. The length of the CDR3 is 17 residues. The V gene end was trimmed by 2 bases and the J gene end by 5 bases; junction bases not matched to a gene: 14. The PCR used 60 Vbeta and 13 Jbeta primers. Clones were sequenced by immunoSEQ multiplex PCR, and TCRdb holds only the in-frame ones, with some missing. Of about 59,000 clones in the sample, roughly 75% were seen once. This TCR came from a man aged 25 to 40 in good health and CMV-seropositive. The gene calls are TRBV7-3 and TRBJ2-5, with TRBD2 matching 7 bases. The sequencing input was PBMCs. The CDR3 sequence is CASSLSASGRGTETQYF. The CDR3 DNA follows: TGTGCCAGCAGCTTATCGGCTAGCGGCCGAGGTACCGAGACCCAGTACTTC. The whole variable domain, remainder taken from reference TRBV7-3 and TRBJ2-5, is GAGVSQTPSNKVTEKGKYVELRCDPISGHTALYWYRQSLGQGPEFLIYFQGTGAADDSGLPNDRFFAVRPEGSVSTLKIQRTERGDSAVYLCASSLSASGRGTETQYFGPGTRLLVL.